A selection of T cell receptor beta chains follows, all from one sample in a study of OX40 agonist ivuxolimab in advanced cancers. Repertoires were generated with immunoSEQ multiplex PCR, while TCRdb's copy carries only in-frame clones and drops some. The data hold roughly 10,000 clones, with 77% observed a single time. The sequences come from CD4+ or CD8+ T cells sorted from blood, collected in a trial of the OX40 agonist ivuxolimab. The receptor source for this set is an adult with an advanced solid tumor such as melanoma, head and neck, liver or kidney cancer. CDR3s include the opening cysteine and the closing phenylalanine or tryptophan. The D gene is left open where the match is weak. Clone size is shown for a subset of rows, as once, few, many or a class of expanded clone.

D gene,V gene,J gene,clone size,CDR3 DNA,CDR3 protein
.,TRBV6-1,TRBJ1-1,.,TGTGCCAGCAGCGTCGACGACACGAACACTGAAGCTTTCTTT,CASSVDDTNTEAFF
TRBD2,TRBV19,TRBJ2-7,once,TGTGCCAGTAGTACCGGGACTAGCGACGAGCAGTACTTC,CASSTGTSDEQYF
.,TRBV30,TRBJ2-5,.,TGTGCCTGGAGCCAAGGAGGGGGGGGATACGAGACCCAGTACTTC,CAWSQGGGGYETQYF
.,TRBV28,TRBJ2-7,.,TGTGCCAGCAGTTCATTTGGGACTGGACTTACTACCTACGAGCAGTACTTC,CASSSFGTGLTTYEQYF
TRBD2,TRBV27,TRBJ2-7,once,TGTGCCAGCAGTCTTCGCGGGGCGGGAGGGTTCTACGAGCAGTACTTC,CASSLRGAGGFYEQYF
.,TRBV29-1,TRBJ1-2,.,TGCAGCGGTCATTCTTTGGAGGGGCGAGCTAACTATGGCTACACCTTC,CSGHSLEGRANYGYTF
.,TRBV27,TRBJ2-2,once,TGTGCCAGCAGTTTGCAGGGCGGGGAGCTGTTTTTT,CASSLQGGELFF
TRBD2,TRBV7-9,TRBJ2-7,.,TGTGCCAGCACCCCGGGGGGCTACGAGCAGTACTTC,CASTPGGYEQYF
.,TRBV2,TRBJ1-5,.,TGTGCCAGCAGTGAGTCAGGGTATAGCAATCAGCCCCAGCATTTT,CASSESGYSNQPQHF
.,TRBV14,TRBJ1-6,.,TGTGCCAGCAGTGCAATAAGGGAAATTAATTCACCCCTCCACTTT,CASSAIREINSPLHF
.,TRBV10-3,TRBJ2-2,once,TGTGCCATCAGTGAGACACTTCCCGACACCGGGGAGCTGTTTTTT,CAISETLPDTGELFF
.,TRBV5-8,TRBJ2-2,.,TGTGCCAGCAGCTTAGGGCAGGACACCGGGGAGCTGTTTTTT,CASSLGQDTGELFF
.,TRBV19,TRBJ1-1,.,TGTGCCAGTACGACGAACACTGAAGCTTTCTTT,CASTTNTEAFF
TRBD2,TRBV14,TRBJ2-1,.,TGTGCCAGCAGCCCTGGACTAGCGGGAGTGCAGTTCTTC,CASSPGLAGVQFF
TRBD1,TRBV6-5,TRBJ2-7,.,TGTGCCAGCAGTCCTGGACAGGGGTCCTACGAGCAGTACTTC,CASSPGQGSYEQYF
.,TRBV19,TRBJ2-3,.,TGTGCCAGTAGCGGGACATCCGGCCCAGATACGCAGTATTTT,CASSGTSGPDTQYF
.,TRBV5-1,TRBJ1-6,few,TGCGCCAGCAGCTTGGTGGGGGATTCACCCCTCCACTTT,CASSLVGDSPLHF
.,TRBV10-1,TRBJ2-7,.,TGCGCCAGCAGTGACGAGTCCTACGAGCAGTACTTC,CASSDESYEQYF
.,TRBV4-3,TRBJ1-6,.,TGCGCCAGCAGCCAAGATCCACTCCGGGGCAACGATTCACCCCTCCACTTT,CASSQDPLRGNDSPLHF
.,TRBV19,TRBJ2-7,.,TGTGCCAGTAGTGTTATAGCGGAAATCTACGAGCAGTACTTC,CASSVIAEIYEQYF
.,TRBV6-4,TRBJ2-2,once,TGTGCCAGCAGTGGGGGGGTCACCGGGGAGCTGTTTTTT,CASSGGVTGELFF
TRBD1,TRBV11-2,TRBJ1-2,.,TGTGCCAGCAACGGCGACAGGGCCTATGGCTACACCTTC,CASNGDRAYGYTF
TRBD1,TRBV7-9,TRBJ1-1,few,TGTGCCAGCAGCTCCACTCGACAGGGAATGAACACTGAAGCTTTCTTT,CASSSTRQGMNTEAFF